The 15 T cell receptor beta chains presented below share a single source sample, sequenced in a study of identical twins. TCRdb recomputed calls from the 5' RACE reads with MiXCR, one row per CDR3 protein. This sample has approximately 620,000 distinct CDR3 sequences, with 8.6% found just once. This sample was shared with a second study, whose subject was yellow fever vaccine responses in identical twins.

Sequences were obtained from PBMCs. Receptors originate from a woman under 30 in good health.

J is TRBJ1-6 and V is TRBV12-3 or TRBV12-4, with no clear D. Trimming cost V 4 bases and J 9 bases, with 7 bases left between them. The CDR3 covers 12 residues. CDR3 in amino acids: CASSSLFSPLHF. The DNA of the CDR3 is TGTGCCAGCAGTTCTCTTTTTTCACCCCTCCACTTT.

The rearrangement uses TRBV25-1 and TRBJ2-7; the match to TRBD1 covers 9 bases. V lost 3 bases to trimming and J lost 2 bases; unmatched junction nucleotides: 2. Germline lookup yields CDR1 MGHDK and CDR2 SYGVNS. CDR3 size: 14 residues. CDR3 nucleotide sequence: TGTGCCAGCAGTGAGGGGGACAGGGCCTACGAGCAGTACTTC. Translated, it gives CASSEGDRAYEQYF.

The genes are TRBV7-2 and TRBJ2-5; 10 bases line up with TRBD2. V shed 1 base and J 4 bases; nucleotides not matched to a gene: 6. The CDR3 sequence is 16 residues long. Germline V gene data show CDR1 as SGHTA and CDR2 as FQGNSA. This chain's CDR3 is CASSLEAGGGGETQYF. The DNA of the CDR3 is TGTGCCAGCAGCTTAGAAGCGGGAGGGGGGGGAGAGACCCAGTACTTC.

The chain combines TRBV29-1 with TRBJ2-6; 9 bases fit TRBD1. CDR3 size: 16 residues. The V segment lost 6 bases and the J segment 2 bases; nucleotides outside the gene matches: 8. In germline, CDR1 is SQVTM, CDR2 ANQGSEA. In DNA, the CDR3 is TGCAGCGTGGCCGGGACAGGGCACACTGGGGCCAACGTCCTGACTTTC. Translating it yields CSVAGTGHTGANVLTF.

This clonotype was counted between two and nine times. The chain combines TRBV6-2 or TRBV6-3 with TRBJ2-1; TRBD2 might be the D (5 bases). The germline V gene encodes CDR1 MNHEY and CDR2 SVGEGT. The CDR3 has 14 amino acids. The V end lost 2 bases, the J end lost 7 bases, and 12 bases lay between the germline ends. The CDR3: CASSYSLAVNEQFF. The CDR3 nucleotides are TGTGCCAGCAGTTACAGCCTAGCTGTTAATGAGCAGTTCTTC.

This clonotype appeared a few times. V is TRBV25-1 and J is TRBJ2-4; D is possibly TRBD1 (5 bases). V lost 1 base to trimming and J lost 11 bases, with 12 bases between them. CDR1 is MGHDK and CDR2 is SYGVNS in the germline V gene. The CDR3 covers 13 residues. The DNA of the CDR3 is TGTGCCAGCAGTGAATTATCCAGGGAATTTCAGTACTTC. Residues: CASSELSREFQYF. The variable domain in full, completed from reference TRBV25-1 and TRBJ2-4, reads EADIYQTPRYLVIGTGKKITLECSQTMGHDKMYWYQQDPGMELHLIHYSYGVNSTEKGDLSSESTVSRIRTEHFPLTLESARPSHTSQYLCASSELSREFQYFGAGTRLSVL.

CDR3 region: CASSPQTSGYEQYF. CDR3 coding DNA: TGTGCCAGCTCACCGCAGACTAGCGGCTACGAGCAGTACTTC. V is TRBV18 and J is TRBJ2-7; TRBD2 matches at 9 bases. The CDR3 totals 14 residues. CDR1 is KGHSH and CDR2 is LQKENI in the germline V gene. V lost 3 bases and J lost 3; bases outside the gene matches: 3. Combining the CDR3 with reference TRBV18 and TRBJ2-7 gives the whole variable domain NAGVMQNPRHLVRRRGQEARLRCSPMKGHSHVYWYRQLPEEGLKFMVYLQKENIIDESGMPKERFSAEFPKEGPSILRIQQVVRGDSAAYFCASSPQTSGYEQYFGPGTRLTVT.

Ten or more counts support this clonotype. The chain couples TRBV6-6 to TRBJ2-7; D is unclear. CDR1 and CDR2 (germline): MNHNY, SVGAGI (reference sequence). CDR3 length: 12 residues. V was trimmed by 6 bases and J by 2 bases, leaving 8 bases between them. As DNA, the CDR3 is TGTGCCAGCAGCCAAACAGCCTACGAGCAGTACTTC. This translates into CASSQTAYEQYF.

The J gene is TRBJ2-7, the V gene TRBV28; tentatively, D is TRBD1 or TRBD2 (5 bases each). This CDR3 contains 14 residues. V lost 7 bases, J lost 0 bases, and 13 bases lay in between. Looked up from germline, CDR1 is MDHEN and CDR2 is SYDVKM. CDR3 amino acids: CASTPGTDSYEQYF. CDR3 sequence (DNA): TGTGCCAGCACCCCCGGGACGGACTCCTACGAGCAGTACTTC.

The V call is TRBV12-3 or TRBV12-4, the J call TRBJ2-1; 7 bases align to TRBD2. The CDR3 consists of 16 residues. With 2 bases clipped from V and 7 bases from J, the junction kept 11 bases outside the gene matches. The CDR3 reads CASSLRAGLGENEQFF. The CDR3 DNA is TGTGCCAGCAGTTTAAGAGCTGGACTAGGGGAAAATGAGCAGTTCTTC.

This clonotype was counted at least ten times. The chain is built from TRBV27 and TRBJ2-7; D is ambiguous. V gave up 2 bases and J gave up 0 bases, with 11 bases separating them. Per germline, CDR1 MNHEY and CDR2 SMNVEV (reference sequence). CDR3 length equals 15 residues. This CDR3 reads CASSLGIGTSYEQYF. The CDR3 nucleotides read TGTGCCAGCAGTTTAGGTATAGGAACCTCCTACGAGCAGTACTTC.

The chain couples TRBV6-2 or TRBV6-3 to TRBJ1-5, with D possibly TRBD1 on 5 matching bases. This CDR3 has 14 residues. V lost 5 bases and J lost 3, with 11 bases in between. The V gene's germline CDR1 is MNHEY and CDR2 SVGEGT. The CDR3 here is CASSREGPNQPQHF. For the CDR3, the DNA is TGTGCCAGCAGTCGAGAGGGGCCCAATCAGCCCCAGCATTTT.

Many counts were recorded for this clonotype. This chain uses TRBV12-3 or TRBV12-4 with TRBJ2-5; D remains ambiguous. The ends were cut back, 8 bases at V and 5 bases at J, with 9 bases in the middle. The CDR3 consists of 11 residues. CDR3 in DNA: TGTGCCAGCGCAATGGGGGAGACCCAGTACTTC. It is translated as CASAMGETQYF.

A note on this clonotype: A much bigger clone sits one base away, suggesting this may be a read error. The rearrangement links TRBV7-7 to TRBJ2-4; D perhaps matches TRBD2 (6 bases). Germline-derived CDR1 and CDR2 are SSHAT and FNYEAQ (reference sequence). The CDR3 totals 17 residues. CDR3 in amino acids: CASSSYHVGRERNIQYF. The CDR3 DNA is TGTGCTAGCAGCTCCTATCACGTCGGGAGAGAGAGGAACATTCAGTACTTC.

This clonotype was counted a few times. V usage is TRBV7-2 and J usage is TRBJ2-7; D may be TRBD2 (6 bases). V lost 0 bases, J lost 5 bases, and 17 bases lay in between. The CDR3 is 16 residues long. Germline values: CDR1 SGHTA, CDR2 FQGNSA. CDR3 bases: TGTGCCAGCAGCTTAGCCTCAACCACGACTAGTAACGAGCAGTACTTC. As protein: CASSLASTTTSNEQYF.